The clone carrying this TCR beta chain has only a few counts. The target antigen is unknown. This record comes from a study of post-analysis software for immune sequencing data. Study information: The cohort encompassed relapsing-remitting, secondary progressive and progressive-relapsing multiple sclerosis disease courses. General observations from the study: Elevated frequency relative to controls characterized four or five TRBV segments in patients, TRBV5-6, TRBV5-1 and TRBV20-1 among them.

Trimming shortened V by 3 bases and J by 5 bases, and 6 bases separated the two germline ends. CDR1 is SEHNR, CDR2 FQNEAQ, per germline (reference sequence). The CDR3 sequence is 12 residues long. Presence of unique molecular identifiers characterized the TCR beta cDNA libraries. Once about 0.9 to 11 million T cells were used, hundreds of thousands of cDNA molecules resulted. TCRdb reprocessed the PCR reads via MiXCR and lists one record per CDR3 protein. This sample has under 200,000 distinct CDR3 sequences, with about 36% found just once. Sequencing used blood, obtained after autologous hematopoietic stem cell transplantation. The clonotype was recovered from a girl aged 10 to 17 with multiple sclerosis. J is TRBJ2-3 and V is TRBV7-9, with D perhaps TRBD2 (6 bases). DNA for the CDR3: TGTGCCAGCAGCTTCGGGGGAGATACGCAGTATTTT. Encoded protein: CASSFGGDTQYF. Looking up the rest from reference TRBV7-9 and TRBJ2-3 gives the full variable domain: DTGVSQNPRHKITKRGQNVTFRCDPISEHNRLYWYRQTLGQGPEFLTYFQNEAQLEKSRLLSDRFSAERPKGSFSTLEIQRTEQGDSAMYLCASSFGGDTQYFGPGTRLTVL.